Shown below are 29 T cell receptor beta chains from a single sample sequenced in a study of lymphopenia after photon versus proton radiotherapy. Profiled with immunoSEQ multiplex PCR; TCRdb holds only in-frame clones, not every one. Here the sample spans about 53,000 clones, around 80% being singletons. The sequenced sample was peripheral blood, obtained from a patient treated with photon-based radiotherapy. Every receptor here comes from a man aged 45-65 years with gastric cancer.

J is TRBJ1-5 and V is TRBV6-4; D not resolved. The V gene lost 3 bases and the J gene lost 6 bases, with 9 bases spanning the gap. The CDR3 covers 13 residues. From germline, CDR1 is MRHNA and CDR2 SNTAGT. The CDR3: CASSESIGQPQHF. The CDR3 nucleotides are TGTGCCAGCAGTGAATCTATAGGTCAGCCCCAGCATTTT.

The table lists this clone with a count of one. The V call is TRBV29-1, the J call TRBJ2-2; unclear D gene. This CDR3 region has 14 residues. The germline V gene has CDR1 SQVTM and CDR2 ANQGSEA. Trimming left V 4 bases short and J 7 bases short, with 16 bases between. DNA of the CDR3: TGCAGCGTTGCCGGCCTCCTCGTTGGCGGGGAGCTGTTTTTT. Amino acid sequence: CSVAGLLVGGELFF.

This clone has more than one count but fewer than ten. The rearrangement links TRBV6-1 to TRBJ1-1; D not certain. Germline loops: CDR1 MNHNS, CDR2 SASEGT. Trimming cost V 5 bases and J 6 bases, with 10 bases left between them. The CDR3 runs to 12 residues. The CDR3 nucleotides read TGTGCCAGCAGTCCAGACGGGGCTGAAGCTTTCTTT. Translated, it gives CASSPDGAEAFF.

This clone was seen only a few times. The genes are TRBV11-2 and TRBJ1-1; no definite D call. The length of the CDR3 is 12 residues. V lost 6 bases to trimming and J lost 6 bases, with 11 bases between them. The germline V gene encodes CDR1 SGHAT and CDR2 FQNNGV. The CDR3 here is CASRGRDSEAFF. CDR3 DNA: TGTGCCAGCAGAGGACGGGATTCTGAAGCTTTCTTT. The complete variable domain, with remaining parts taken from reference TRBV11-2 and TRBJ1-1, reads EAGVAQSPRYKIIEKRQSVAFWCNPISGHATLYWYQQILGQGPKLLIQFQNNGVVDDSQLPKDRFSAERLKGVDSTLKIQPAKLEDSAVYLCASRGRDSEAFFGQGTRLTVV.

The CDR3 here is CASSTTANYGYTF. As DNA, the CDR3 is TGTGCCAGCAGTACGACAGCTAACTATGGCTACACCTTC. This chain connects TRBV27 to TRBJ1-2, with a weak D call TRBD1 (5 bases). Germline V gene data show CDR1 as MNHEY and CDR2 as SMNVEV (reference sequence). Deletions cut 5 bases from V and 0 bases from J, with 7 bases between. This CDR3 is 13 amino acids long.

The chain couples TRBV11-2 to TRBJ2-7; D is possibly TRBD2 (6 bases). The CDR3 runs 13 residues. V was pared by 6 bases and J by 1 base, with 10 bases between. Germline V gene lookup returns CDR1 SGHAT and CDR2 FQNNGV. The CDR3 is CASRRDRSYEQYF. DNA for the CDR3: TGTGCCAGCAGGCGGGACCGTTCCTACGAGCAGTACTTC.

The chain couples TRBV2 to TRBJ1-5, with 8 bases that match TRBD1. The CDR3 covers 15 residues. Losses at the gene ends were 5 bases for V and 4 bases for J; bases not matched to a gene: 7. CDR1 is SNHLY and CDR2 is FYNNEI in the germline V gene. The CDR3 DNA reads as TGTGCCAGCAGTTGGGACAGGATGGGGAATCAGCCCCAGCATTTT. This sequence encodes CASSWDRMGNQPQHF.

The chain recombines TRBV10-3 with TRBJ2-7, with TRBD1 identical over 8 bases. In germline, CDR1 is ENHRY, CDR2 SYGVKD. The CDR3 is 13 amino acids. V was clipped by 6 bases and J by 2 bases; unmatched bases: 3. The CDR3 DNA is TGTGCCATCAGACAGACAGGGGCCTACGAGCAGTACTTC. This sequence encodes CAIRQTGAYEQYF.

The rearrangement joins TRBV30 to TRBJ1-5; D not certain. The germline CDR1 and CDR2 sequences are GTSNPN and SVGIG (reference sequence). The V and J ends lost 3 bases and 5 bases respectively, with 8 bases between them. CDR3 size: 12 residues. The CDR3 bases are TGTGCCTGGAGCGTAGAGGATCAGCCCCAGCATTTT. This translates into CAWSVEDQPQHF.

The genes are TRBV6-5 and TRBJ2-3; 8 bases align to TRBD1. This CDR3 has 14 residues. Germline V gene data show CDR1 as MNHEY and CDR2 as SVGAGI. V trimming: 5 bases; J trimming: 6 bases; junction bases outside the gene matches: 7. The CDR3 is CASSVRTGRDTQYF. DNA for the CDR3: TGTGCCAGCAGTGTTCGGACAGGGCGGGATACGCAGTATTTT.

V usage is TRBV6-5 and J usage is TRBJ1-1; D is uncertain. The germline gives CDR1 MNHEY, CDR2 SVGAGI. V was trimmed by 6 bases and J by 0 bases, leaving 11 bases between them. This CDR3 contains 14 residues. DNA for the CDR3: TGTGCCAGCAGCCAGGTTGGGATGAACACTGAAGCTTTCTTT. As protein: CASSQVGMNTEAFF.

The J gene is TRBJ2-2, the V gene TRBV9, with 11 bases fitting TRBD1. Trimming at V came to 2 bases and at J to 4 bases, leaving 7 bases not matched to a gene. The CDR3 is 17 amino acids. Germline loops: CDR1 SGDLS, CDR2 YYNGEE. CDR3: CASSVNGQGAGTGELFF. The CDR3 DNA reads TGTGCCAGCAGCGTGAACGGACAGGGGGCCGGCACCGGGGAGCTGTTTTTT.

The chain couples TRBV21-1 to TRBJ2-7; the table's D call TRBD2 went unverified against the DNA. TRBV21-1 is a listed pseudogene. The CDR3 is made up of 22 amino acids. This CDR3 is CASSKRVGGYQFLREGSYEQYF. CDR3 in DNA: TGTGCCAGCAGCAAACGAGTCGGGGGGTACCAGTTTCTGAGGGAGGGCTCCTACGAGCAGTACTTC.

This chain connects TRBV2 to TRBJ2-1; no reliable D call. Germline CDR1 is SNHLY and CDR2 is FYNNEI. The CDR3 covers 13 residues. V shed 4 bases and J shed 8 bases, with 12 bases lying between them. The chain's CDR3 is CASSARRGDEQFF. In DNA, the CDR3 is TGTGCCAGCAGTGCGAGGCGAGGTGATGAGCAGTTCTTC. Using reference TRBV2 and TRBJ2-1 for the parts outside the CDR3, the full variable domain is EPEVTQTPSHQVTQMGQEVILRCVPISNHLYFYWYRQILGQKVEFLVSFYNNEISEKSEIFDDQFSVERPDGSNFTLKIRSTKLEDSAMYFCASSARRGDEQFFGPGTRLTVL.

This clone appeared a single time. The chain combines TRBV7-9 with TRBJ2-1, with a weak D call TRBD2 (6 bases). Germline-derived CDR1 and CDR2 are SEHNR and FQNEAQ (reference sequence). CDR3 size: 13 residues. Between the trimmed V and J ends, which lost 5 bases and 8 bases, there was a span of 13 bases. CDR3 DNA sequence: TGTGCCAGCAGCCTCTGGGGGGTACATGAGCAGTTCTTC. This codes for CASSLWGVHEQFF.

The chain links TRBV11-2 to TRBJ1-2, with a weak D call TRBD1 (5 bases). V was shortened by 5 bases and J by 1 base, with 8 bases between the two germline ends. This CDR3 is built from 13 residues. Germline lookup yields CDR1 SGHAT and CDR2 FQNNGV. The CDR3 region is CASSRGLNYGYTF. In DNA form, the CDR3 reads TGTGCCAGCAGCAGGGGCCTTAACTATGGCTACACCTTC.

The CDR3 DNA follows: TGCGCCAGCAGCCAAGACAACGGAGCTATAGTTTATACTGAAGCTTTCTTT. Residues: CASSQDNGAIVYTEAFF. The genes are TRBV4-3 and TRBJ1-1; D is unclear. Germline CDR1 and CDR2: LGHNA and YSLEER. This CDR3 is built from 17 residues. Trimming removed 0 bases from V and 5 bases from J, with 19 bases in between.

The rearrangement uses TRBV18 and TRBJ2-1, with D perhaps given as TRBD1 or TRBD2 (6 bases each). CDR3 length equals 15 residues. CDR1 and CDR2 from the germline V gene are KGHSH and LQKENI. V was trimmed by 3 bases and J by 6 bases, leaving 15 bases between them. The CDR3 region is CASSPLRDTFNEQFF. CDR3 bases: TGTGCCAGCTCACCTCTGCGGGACACCTTCAATGAGCAGTTCTTC.

This clone appeared a single time. The CDR3 spells CASSPDSSTSTDTQYF. The CDR3 nucleotides read TGTGCCAGCTCACCCGATAGCAGCACTAGCACAGATACGCAGTATTTT. The chain recombines TRBV18 with TRBJ2-3; D gene unclear. Per the germline V gene, CDR1 is KGHSH and CDR2 is LQKENI. There are 16 residues in the CDR3. Trimming pared 3 bases from V and 0 bases from J, leaving 13 bases between. The full variable domain, its missing parts supplied by reference TRBV18 and TRBJ2-3, is NAGVMQNPRHLVRRRGQEARLRCSPMKGHSHVYWYRQLPEEGLKFMVYLQKENIIDESGMPKERFSAEFPKEGPSILRIQQVVRGDSAAYFCASSPDSSTSTDTQYFGPGTRLTVL.

The V call is TRBV7-2, the J call TRBJ1-4; 10 bases are a match to TRBD1. This CDR3 has 14 amino acids. Germline V CDR1 and CDR2: SGHTA, FQGNSA. V lost 5 bases and J lost 6; bases outside the gene matches: 3. CDR3 sequence reads: CASSPDRGHEKLFF. In nucleotides, the CDR3 is TGTGCCAGCAGCCCTGACAGGGGGCATGAAAAACTGTTTTTT.

This clone appeared once. This chain connects TRBV15 to TRBJ2-2, with 11 bases aligning to TRBD1. Germline V gives CDR1 LNHNV, CDR2 YYDKDF (reference sequence). The CDR3 sequence is 15 residues long. The junction had 3 bases not matched to a gene; V was cut back by 5 bases and J by 4 bases. CDR3 sequence (DNA): TGTGCCACCAGCCGCGGGACAGGGGGCACCGGGGAGCTGTTTTTT. It translates to CATSRGTGGTGELFF.

This chain connects TRBV6-1 to TRBJ1-5; D is uncertain. Germline CDR1 reads MNHNS; CDR2 reads SASEGT. The CDR3 is 14 residues long. The ends were cut back, 2 bases at V and 2 bases at J, with 7 bases in the middle. The CDR3 loop is CASSEKWGNQPQHF. The CDR3 bases are TGTGCCAGCAGTGAAAAGTGGGGCAATCAGCCCCAGCATTTT.

The chain uses TRBV18 and TRBJ2-3, with TRBD1 matching over 9 bases. The CDR3 extends over 16 amino acids. Germline CDR1 KGHSH, CDR2 LQKENI. The junction had 5 bases not matched to a gene; V was cut back by 3 bases and J by 1 base. DNA for the CDR3: TGTGCCAGCTCACCTCAGGGACAGGGAGGCACAGATACGCAGTATTTT. It is translated as CASSPQGQGGTDTQYF.

This clone has just a few counts. The V call is TRBV4-2, the J call TRBJ2-7; TRBD2 matches at 12 bases. Germline loops: CDR1 LGHNA, CDR2 YNFKEQ. Trimming at V came to 1 base and at J to 2 bases, leaving 9 bases not matched to a gene. This CDR3 comprises 18 residues. The CDR3: CASSQGDWTSGNTYEQYF. CDR3 in DNA: TGTGCCAGCAGCCAAGGGGATTGGACTAGCGGGAATACCTACGAGCAGTACTTC.

The chain combines TRBV28 with TRBJ1-2; D not resolved. Trimming stripped 1 base from V and 6 bases from J, with 15 bases between. The germline V gene encodes CDR1 MDHEN and CDR2 SYDVKM. CDR3 length: 15 amino acids. The DNA of the CDR3 is TGTGCCAGCAGTTTATACCCCTCGTTAGTTAATGGCTACACCTTC. Protein sequence: CASSLYPSLVNGYTF.

This rearrangement joins TRBV13 to TRBJ2-2; D is unresolved. The germline V gene has CDR1 PRHDT and CDR2 FYEKMQ (reference sequence). Trimming cost V 2 bases and J 7 bases, with 11 bases left between them. CDR3 size: 14 residues. CDR3 residues: CASSLRKGSGELFF. Written as DNA, the CDR3 is TGTGCCAGCAGCTTAAGGAAGGGAAGCGGGGAGCTGTTTTTT.

This chain uses TRBV6-1 with TRBJ1-5; no firm D call. The CDR3 consists of 12 residues. Germline assignment: CDR1 MNHNS and CDR2 SASEGT. Trimming took off 6 bases at V and 4 bases at J, with 7 bases between the two ends. CDR3 protein: CASRTSNQPQHF. CDR3 bases: TGTGCCAGCAGAACGTCTAATCAGCCCCAGCATTTT.

The chain couples TRBV19 to TRBJ2-7; 10 positions agree with TRBD2. V dropped 5 bases and J dropped 0; count of bases not matched to a gene: 4. Per germline, CDR1 LNHDA and CDR2 SQIVND (reference sequence). The CDR3 sequence is 15 residues long. CDR3 sequence reads: CASSVTSGNSYEQYF. The CDR3 DNA sequence: TGTGCCAGTAGTGTCACTAGCGGGAACTCCTACGAGCAGTACTTC.

The rearrangement links TRBV29-1 to TRBJ2-1; 7 bases are a match to TRBD1. The CDR3 extends over 13 amino acids. The germline gives CDR1 SQVTM, CDR2 ANQGSEA. After removal of 5 bases from V and 7 bases from J, the junction contained 8 bases not matched to a gene. The chain's CDR3 is CSVYPPQGNEQFF. Here the CDR3 DNA reads TGCAGCGTTTACCCCCCACAGGGGAATGAGCAGTTCTTC.